The 28 T cell receptor beta chains presented below share a single source sample, sequenced in a study of T-cell reconstitution after alpha-beta-depleted transplantation in children (dated by TCRdb to the mid-2010s). Receptors were amplified or captured by PCR. The sequencer listed for this sample is Illumina HiSeq 2500. TCR library preparation used molecular barcoding, with unique molecular identifiers applied to normalize quantification of the TCRbeta repertoire. The raw public data were reprocessed by TCRdb itself: fastp quality trimming at Q25, MiXCR clonotype calling, in-frame beta chains only. Rows are unified per CDR3 protein, each entry keeping the most common DNA and genes. The sample yields fewer than 550,000 distinct CDR3 sequences; around 9.9% were counted once. The ten largest account for roughly 5% of the sample. Sequencing used PBMCs from the stem cell graft donor, obtained from the stem cell graft. These receptors all come from a human donor who donated a stem cell graft to a child with acute myeloid leukemia.

Of note for this clonotype: A much larger clone lies a single base off, so this may be a read error. The chain carries TRBV5-8 and TRBJ2-1, with no clear D. The CDR3 loop spans 14 amino acids. Per germline, CDR1 SGHTS and CDR2 YDEGEE. The CDR3 DNA reads as TGTGCCAGCAGTAGTCTTATCGTCTCCAATCAGCAGTTCTTC. This translates into CASSSLIVSNQQFF.

This clonotype was found a few times. This sequence joins TRBV7-2 and TRBJ2-5; D remains unclear. Trimming cost V 2 bases and J 2 bases, with 9 bases left between them. Germline V CDR1 and CDR2: SGHTA, FQGNSA. The CDR3 sequence is 14 residues long. The CDR3 sequence is CASSLYYGQETQYF. The CDR3 region has the DNA TGTGCCAGCAGCTTATATTACGGACAAGAGACCCAGTACTTC. The whole variable domain, remainder taken from reference TRBV7-2 and TRBJ2-5, is GAGVSQSPSNKVTEKGKDVELRCDPISGHTALYWYRQSLGQGLEFLIYFQGNSAPDKSGLPSDRFSAERTGGSVSTLTIQRTQQEDSAVYLCASSLYYGQETQYFGPGTRLLVL.

The chain employs TRBV7-2 and TRBJ2-1, with TRBD2 identical over 10 bases. Losses at the gene ends were 4 bases for V and 5 bases for J; bases not matched to a gene: 8. The CDR3 extends over 16 amino acids. Germline V gives CDR1 SGHTA, CDR2 FQGNSA. This CDR3 reads CASSSRGTSGNNEQFF. The CDR3 DNA is TGTGCCAGCAGCTCTCGGGGTACTAGCGGGAACAATGAGCAGTTCTTC. Full variable domain (rest looked up from reference TRBV7-2 and TRBJ2-1): GAGVSQSPSNKVTEKGKDVELRCDPISGHTALYWYRQSLGQGLEFLIYFQGNSAPDKSGLPSDRFSAERTGGSVSTLTIQRTQQEDSAVYLCASSSRGTSGNNEQFFGPGTRLTVL.

In this sample, this clonotype turned up many times. The chain has TRBV9 and TRBJ2-7, with 11 bases lining up with TRBD1. The CDR3 sequence is 14 residues long. V shed 4 bases, J shed 4 bases, and the junction held 4 bases outside the gene matches. Germline V gives CDR1 SGDLS, CDR2 YYNGEE. CDR3 amino acids: CASSPGQGAYEQYF. Here the CDR3 DNA reads TGTGCCAGCAGCCCCGGACAGGGGGCTTACGAGCAGTACTTC.

This clonotype was detected only a few times. The DNA of the CDR3 is TGTGCCAGCTCACCATACCAGTCAAATGAGCAGTTCTTC. Translated: CASSPYQSNEQFF. V is TRBV18 and J is TRBJ2-1; D is unclear. The V end lost 2 bases, the J end lost 7 bases, and 9 bases lay between the germline ends. Per germline, CDR1 KGHSH and CDR2 LQKENI. This CDR3 has 13 residues. Looking up the rest from reference TRBV18 and TRBJ2-1 gives the full variable domain: NAGVMQNPRHLVRRRGQEARLRCSPMKGHSHVYWYRQLPEEGLKFMVYLQKENIIDESGMPKERFSAEFPKEGPSILRIQQVVRGDSAAYFCASSPYQSNEQFFGPGTRLTVL.

This clonotype showed up many times. This chain links TRBV7-2 with TRBJ2-2; 7 bases are shared with TRBD2. Trimming at V came to 2 bases and at J to 1 base, leaving 4 bases not matched to a gene. This CDR3 contains 16 residues. Germline values: CDR1 SGHTA, CDR2 FQGNSA. The CDR3 here is CASSLLPSGNTGELFF. Written as DNA, the CDR3 is TGTGCCAGCAGCTTACTTCCTAGCGGGAACACCGGGGAGCTGTTTTTT.

This clonotype appeared many times. The J gene is TRBJ2-7, the V gene TRBV20-1; tentatively, D is TRBD1 or TRBD2 (5 bases each). Germline loops: CDR1 DFQATT, CDR2 SNEGSKA (reference sequence). The CDR3 consists of 14 residues. The V end lost 3 bases, the J end lost 3 bases, and 15 bases lay between the germline ends. CDR3 protein: CSARGQDGGYEQYF. For the CDR3, the DNA is TGCAGTGCTAGGGGTCAGGATGGGGGCTACGAGCAGTACTTC.

This clonotype was seen more than once but under ten times. The gene calls are TRBV20-1 and TRBJ2-1; D possibly corresponds to TRBD2 (5 bases). CDR1 DFQATT and CDR2 SNEGSKA come from the germline V gene (reference sequence). This CDR3 comprises 14 residues. The ends were cut back, 3 bases at V and 3 bases at J, with 12 bases in the middle. CDR3 amino acids: CSASVVGIYNEQFF. CDR3 bases: TGCAGTGCTAGCGTCGTCGGGATCTACAATGAGCAGTTCTTC.

This clonotype was observed a handful of times. The CDR3 DNA sequence: TGCGCCAGCAGCCAACTACGGGACACCCTCACAGATACGCAGTATTTT. It is translated as CASSQLRDTLTDTQYF. This rearrangement joins TRBV4-3 to TRBJ2-3; possibly TRBD1 for D (6 bases). The CDR3 is 16 amino acids. Germline-derived CDR1 and CDR2 are LGHNA and YSLEER. The V end lost 2 bases, the J end lost 2 bases, and 14 bases lay between the germline ends.

The chain carries TRBV7-2 and TRBJ2-3, with D possibly matching TRBD1 (5 bases). The CDR3 sequence is 14 residues long. Germline lookup yields CDR1 SGHTA and CDR2 FQGNSA. V lost 5 bases, J lost 5 bases, and 14 bases lay in between. CDR3 DNA: TGTGCCAGCAGCACAGGCTTAGGGATAGATACGCAGTATTTT. It is translated as CASSTGLGIDTQYF.

The CDR3 reads CSAPVGGMFTEAFF. In DNA, the CDR3 is TGCAGTGCTCCCGTAGGGGGGATGTTCACTGAAGCTTTCTTT. The genes are TRBV20-1 and TRBJ1-1; D perhaps matches TRBD1 (6 bases). In germline, CDR1 is DFQATT, CDR2 SNEGSKA (reference sequence). CDR3 length: 14 amino acids. Trimming pared 5 bases from V and 4 bases from J, leaving 17 bases between.

The V gene is TRBV15, the J gene TRBJ1-3; no clear D. Germline CDR1 LNHNV, CDR2 YYDKDF (reference sequence). V shed 1 base and J shed 0 bases, with 7 bases lying between them. The CDR3 is made up of 15 amino acids. The CDR3 is CATSRVTGSGNTIYF. The CDR3 DNA reads as TGTGCCACCAGCAGAGTGACGGGCTCTGGAAACACCATATATTTT. Filled out from reference TRBV15 and TRBJ1-3, the complete variable domain reads DAMVIQNPRYQVTQFGKPVTLSCSQTLNHNVMYWYQQKSSQAPKLLFHYYDKDFNNEADTPDNFQSRRPNTSFCFLDIRSPGLGDTAMYLCATSRVTGSGNTIYFGEGSWLTVV.

This clonotype was detected many times. V gene TRBV18 combines with J gene TRBJ2-7; D not resolved. CDR3 length: 12 residues. Per germline, CDR1 KGHSH and CDR2 LQKENI. V was shortened by 2 bases and J by 7 bases, with 9 bases between the two germline ends. The DNA of the CDR3 is TGTGCCAGCTCACCAGGGTCCCCGGAGCAGTACGTC. The encoded protein is CASSPGSPEQYV.

This clonotype appeared a few times. V gene TRBV12-3 or TRBV12-4 combines with J gene TRBJ2-3, with a weak D call TRBD1 (6 bases). V was trimmed by 7 bases and J by 2 bases, leaving 16 bases between them. The CDR3 is 15 residues long. CDR3: CASTQSTGPTDTQYF. CDR3 DNA sequence: TGTGCCAGCACCCAGTCGACAGGCCCCACAGATACGCAGTATTTT.

This clonotype appeared a few times. The chain uses TRBV5-1 and TRBJ1-5; weak D call: TRBD1 (5 bases). The germline V gene encodes CDR1 SGHRS and CDR2 YFSETQ. Trimming stripped 4 bases from V and 0 bases from J, with 11 bases between. This CDR3 is built from 15 residues. CDR3 nucleotide sequence: TGCGCCAGCAGCACCGGGACGGGTAGCAATCAGCCCCAGCATTTT. Residues: CASSTGTGSNQPQHF.

This clonotype was seen only a few times. Here the CDR3 reads CASSLALAGESDEQFF. For the CDR3, the DNA is TGCGCCAGCAGCTTGGCCCTCGCGGGGGAGTCTGATGAGCAGTTCTTC. V usage is TRBV5-1 and J usage is TRBJ2-1; the match to TRBD2 covers 7 bases. In germline, CDR1 is SGHRS, CDR2 YFSETQ. The CDR3 totals 16 residues. The ends lost 0 bases at V and 8 bases at J; junction bases unmatched: 11.

This clonotype was counted between two and nine times. V is TRBV7-2 and J is TRBJ1-2; D uncertain. The CDR3 length is 12 residues. Germline V lookup: CDR1 SGHTA, CDR2 FQGNSA. V was shortened by 1 base and J by 12 bases, with 12 bases between the two germline ends. The CDR3 region is CASSLDGEGHTF. CDR3 coding DNA: TGTGCCAGCAGCTTAGACGGGGAGGGTCACACCTTC.

Only a few counts were recorded for this clonotype. The chain joins TRBV29-1 to TRBJ2-2, with a weak D call TRBD2 (6 bases). This CDR3 contains 16 residues. Looked up from germline, CDR1 is SQVTM and CDR2 is ANQGSEA. Deletions cut 4 bases from V and 0 bases from J, with 15 bases between. The CDR3 spells CSVAPPGTSNTGELFF. CDR3 DNA: TGCAGCGTTGCCCCCCCCGGGACTTCGAACACCGGGGAGCTGTTTTTT.

This clonotype was detected many times. This chain connects TRBV7-2 to TRBJ2-2, with TRBD2 matching 12 bases. Germline V lookup: CDR1 SGHTA, CDR2 FQGNSA. V trimming: 5 bases; J trimming: 6 bases; junction bases outside the gene matches: 4. The CDR3 spans 15 residues. CDR3 amino acids: CASSKGLAGSGELFF. The CDR3 nucleotides read TGTGCCAGCAGCAAGGGACTAGCGGGTTCCGGGGAGCTGTTTTTT. Looking up the rest from reference TRBV7-2 and TRBJ2-2 gives the full variable domain: GAGVSQSPSNKVTEKGKDVELRCDPISGHTALYWYRQSLGQGLEFLIYFQGNSAPDKSGLPSDRFSAERTGGSVSTLTIQRTQQEDSAVYLCASSKGLAGSGELFFGEGSRLTVL.

This clonotype has ten or more counts. The chain couples TRBV7-9 to TRBJ2-2; D uncertain. The CDR3 has 14 residues. Trimming left V 2 bases short and J 2 bases short, with 6 bases between. The germline CDR1 and CDR2 sequences are SEHNR and FQNEAQ (reference sequence). CDR3 sequence: CASSLRRNTGELFF. As DNA, the CDR3 is TGTGCCAGCAGCTTAAGGCGCAACACCGGGGAGCTGTTTTTT.

This clonotype was picked up a small number of times. V gene TRBV6-5 combines with J gene TRBJ1-5, with a weak D call TRBD1 (6 bases). Deletions cut 8 bases from V and 4 bases from J, with 9 bases between. Germline loops: CDR1 MNHEY, CDR2 SVGAGI. The CDR3 sequence is 12 residues long. Here the CDR3 DNA reads TGTGCCAGCGGGGGCGGGAATCAGCCCCAGCATTTT. Its protein product is CASGGGNQPQHF.

The chain links TRBV5-1 to TRBJ1-2; no clear D gene. Trimming left V 0 bases short and J 1 base short, with 13 bases between. Germline V gives CDR1 SGHRS, CDR2 YFSETQ. CDR3 length: 16 residues. The CDR3: CASSLDEGMFNYGYTF. CDR3 bases: TGCGCCAGCAGCTTGGATGAGGGAATGTTTAACTATGGCTACACCTTC.

The chain recombines TRBV5-1 with TRBJ2-4; TRBD2 matches at 10 bases. Trimming at V came to 3 bases and at J to 6 bases, leaving 9 bases not matched to a gene. The CDR3 is made up of 16 amino acids. The germline CDR1 and CDR2 sequences are SGHRS and YFSETQ. CDR3 sequence (DNA): TGCGCCAGCAGCTACAATATAGCGGGAGGAACAAACATTCAGTACTTC. This encodes CASSYNIAGGTNIQYF.

A few counts support this clonotype. The chain has TRBV5-1 and TRBJ1-4; TRBD1 is a possible D gene (6 bases). The V gene's germline CDR1 is SGHRS and CDR2 YFSETQ. This CDR3 is built from 15 residues. The V end lost 5 bases, the J end lost 3 bases, and 14 bases lay between the germline ends. The CDR3 nucleotides read TGCGCCAGCAGTCCCACAGGGATGGCTAATGAAAAACTGTTTTTT. Protein: CASSPTGMANEKLFF.

J is TRBJ2-6 and V is TRBV29-1; the match to TRBD2 covers 7 bases. This CDR3 contains 15 residues. The germline CDR1 and CDR2 sequences are SQVTM and ANQGSEA. V dropped 4 bases and J dropped 0; count of bases not matched to a gene: 3. Here the CDR3 reads CSVVGGDSGANVLTF. CDR3 nucleotide sequence: TGCAGCGTTGTGGGGGGGGACTCTGGGGCCAACGTCCTGACTTTC. Full variable domain (remainder filled in from reference TRBV29-1 and TRBJ2-6): SAVISQKPSRDICQRGTSLTIQCQVDSQVTMMFWYRQQPGQSLTLIATANQGSEATYESGFVIDKFPISRPNLTFSTLTVSNMSPEDSSIYLCSVVGGDSGANVLTFGAGSRLTVL.

The chain employs TRBV15 and TRBJ1-2, with 8 positions matching TRBD1. The length of the CDR3 is 15 residues. Germline V gives CDR1 LNHNV, CDR2 YYDKDF (reference sequence). J lost 3 bases, V lost 2 bases, and 5 bases had no gene match. The DNA for the CDR3 is TGTGCCACCAGCAGACCTGGACAGGGAGACTATGGCTACACCTTC. It is translated as CATSRPGQGDYGYTF.

The genes are TRBV20-1 and TRBJ2-2, with D unresolved. The CDR3 extends over 13 amino acids. Germline V gene sequence: CDR1 DFQATT, CDR2 SNEGSKA (reference sequence). The germline V and J ends were trimmed by 2 bases and 3 bases, with 7 bases remaining between them. In nucleotides, the CDR3 is TGCAGTGCTAGACTACCCTACACCGGGGAGCTGTTTTTT. Its protein product is CSARLPYTGELFF.

This clonotype was seen more than once but under ten times. This sequence joins TRBV29-1 and TRBJ2-5, with 8 bases identical to TRBD2. Germline loops: CDR1 SQVTM, CDR2 ANQGSEA. This CDR3 region has 17 residues. J was trimmed by 5 bases and V by 2 bases; bases with no gene match: 16. DNA of the CDR3: TGCAGCGTTGAAAGTCCGGGGGAAGCGGGGGTTATGGAGACCCAGTACTTC. Its translation: CSVESPGEAGVMETQYF.